The source of this T cell receptor (beta chain) is a study of shared T cell receptors in the human thymus. This clone occurred a few times. Germline CDR1 SGHDN, CDR2 FVKESK. This CDR3 is built from 14 residues. Trimming left V 4 bases short and J 4 bases short, with 13 bases between. The protocol was immunoSEQ multiplex PCR, while the TCRdb copy is restricted to in-frame clones and leaves out a portion. The sample shows about 660,000 clones, more than 75% of them seen only once. The sample was also linked to a second study, of human thymus T cells.

This TCR was recovered from a boy under three years old with a congenital heart defect. The gene calls are TRBV14 and TRBJ2-5, with unresolved D. Sequencing was performed on thymocytes. The CDR3 reads CASSPPGLPETQYF. The CDR3 DNA sequence: TGTGCCAGCAGCCCACCGGGTCTTCCAGAGACCCAGTACTTC. Together with reference TRBV14 and TRBJ2-5, the CDR3 gives the full variable domain: EAGVTQFPSHSVIEKGQTVTLRCDPISGHDNLYWYRRVMGKEIKFLLHFVKESKQDESGMPNNRFLAERTGGTYSTLKVQPAELEDSGVYFCASSPPGLPETQYFGPGTRLLVL.